Following are 15 T cell receptor beta chains from one sample sequenced in a study of ipilimumab plus nivolumab after autologous stem cell transplantation. The data were produced by immunoSEQ multiplex PCR, yet TCRdb's version contains in-frame clones alone and is incomplete. This table has about 40,000 clones, roughly 92% appearing once. This specimen consisted of PBMCs, obtained in a trial of ipilimumab plus nivolumab as post-transplant consolidation. The receptors derive from a male donor with multiple myeloma.

In its sample, this clone was seen once. The rearrangement uses TRBV9 and TRBJ1-1; D possibly corresponds to TRBD1 (6 bases). In germline, CDR1 is SGDLS, CDR2 YYNGEE. The ends were cut back, 4 bases at V and 5 bases at J, with 18 bases in the middle. CDR3 size: 15 residues. The CDR3 region is CASSPRGVVGTEAFF. The CDR3 nucleotides read TGTGCCAGCAGCCCGAGGGGGGTAGTGGGGACTGAAGCTTTCTTT.

The chain recombines TRBV7-8 with TRBJ2-3; maybe TRBD2 (5 bases). Trimming shortened V by 5 bases and J by 5 bases, and 8 bases separated the two germline ends. The CDR3 extends over 12 amino acids. Germline V CDR1 and CDR2: SGHVS, FQNEAQ. CDR3 nucleotide sequence: TGTGCCAGCAGCCCCCGGGAAGATACGCAGTATTTT. Protein: CASSPREDTQYF.

J is TRBJ1-2 and V is TRBV7-8; D is possibly TRBD1 (5 bases). Germline CDR1 SGHVS, CDR2 FQNEAQ. The length of the CDR3 is 13 residues. Trimming removed 2 bases at V and 4 bases at J, with 8 bases between. Here the CDR3 reads CASSLHRTYGYTF. CDR3 DNA: TGTGCCAGCAGCTTACACAGGACCTATGGCTACACCTTC. Full variable domain (remainder filled in from reference TRBV7-8 and TRBJ1-2): GAGVSQSPRYKVAKRGQDVALRCDPISGHVSLFWYQQALGQGPEFLTYFQNEAQLDKSGLPSDRFFAERPEGSVSTLKIQRTQQEDSAVYLCASSLHRTYGYTFGSGTRLTVV.

The V gene is TRBV20-1, the J gene TRBJ2-4; tentatively, D is TRBD1 (6 bases). From germline, CDR1 is DFQATT and CDR2 SNEGSKA (reference sequence). Trimming took off 3 bases at V and 13 bases at J, with 13 bases between the two ends. CDR3 length equals 11 residues. CDR3 nucleotides: TGCAGTGCTAGTATTCCGGGACACCAGTACTTC. It is translated as CSASIPGHQYF.

The chain has TRBV18 and TRBJ2-2; D is perhaps TRBD2 (5 bases). The CDR3 totals 13 residues. Germline lookup yields CDR1 KGHSH and CDR2 LQKENI. Trimming pared 3 bases from V and 4 bases from J, leaving 6 bases between. This CDR3 is CASSPAGTGELFF. In DNA, the CDR3 is TGTGCCAGCTCACCCGCGGGCACCGGGGAGCTGTTTTTT.

This chain links TRBV7-2 with TRBJ2-5; D is possibly TRBD2 (6 bases). CDR3 length equals 14 residues. Per germline, CDR1 SGHTA and CDR2 FQGNSA. The V gene lost 5 bases and the J gene lost 5 bases, with 15 bases spanning the gap. The CDR3 spells CASSRTSPGETQYF. In nucleotides, the CDR3 is TGTGCCAGCAGCCGTACTAGCCCAGGGGAGACCCAGTACTTC.

The chain recombines TRBV13 with TRBJ2-7; D may be TRBD2 (6 bases). V was shortened by 5 bases and J by 7 bases, with 15 bases between the two germline ends. The germline gives CDR1 PRHDT, CDR2 FYEKMQ (reference sequence). The CDR3 loop spans 13 amino acids. This CDR3 reads CASSGDSSGEQYF. DNA for the CDR3: TGTGCCAGCAGCGGGGACTCCTCCGGGGAGCAGTACTTC.

The CDR3 protein is CASSPRTGGREKLFF. Written as DNA, the CDR3 is TGCGCCAGCAGCCCCCGGACAGGGGGCCGTGAAAAACTGTTTTTT. J is TRBJ1-4 and V is TRBV5-1, with 11 bases lining up with TRBD1. The V gene end was trimmed by 4 bases and the J gene end by 7 bases; junction bases not matched to a gene: 6. Per germline, CDR1 SGHRS and CDR2 YFSETQ. The CDR3 runs to 15 residues.

V and J are TRBV9 and TRBJ2-3; a weak D match, TRBD1 (5 bases). Germline-derived CDR1 and CDR2 are SGDLS and YYNGEE. Trimming took off 2 bases at V and 1 base at J, with 14 bases between the two ends. The CDR3 is 16 amino acids. Written as DNA, the CDR3 is TGTGCCAGCAGCGTGGCCGGACACCCCCGCACAGATACGCAGTATTTT. The encoded protein is CASSVAGHPRTDTQYF.

The chain uses TRBV9 and TRBJ1-2; D gene ambiguous. This CDR3 region has 14 residues. V lost 1 base to trimming and J lost 4 bases, with 11 bases between them. Germline lookup yields CDR1 SGDLS and CDR2 YYNGEE. Written as DNA, the CDR3 is TGTGCCAGCAGCGTAACGCAGGCTAGCTATGGCTACACCTTC. Protein: CASSVTQASYGYTF.

This chain connects TRBV19 to TRBJ1-5; TRBD1 matches at 9 bases. This CDR3 is 15 amino acids long. The V segment lost 6 bases and the J segment 2 bases; nucleotides outside the gene matches: 5. The germline gives CDR1 LNHDA, CDR2 SQIVND (reference sequence). CDR3 amino acids: CASRRGQGGNQPQHF. The DNA of the CDR3 is TGTGCCAGTAGGAGGGGACAGGGTGGCAATCAGCCCCAGCATTTT.

V usage is TRBV2 and J usage is TRBJ2-2; 8 nucleotides match TRBD2. Germline V gene sequence: CDR1 SNHLY, CDR2 FYNNEI. There are 15 residues in the CDR3. The V and J ends lost 6 bases and 1 base, in that order; junction bases with no gene match: 4. In nucleotides, the CDR3 is TGTGCCAGCAGCCCCAGCGGGAGGAACACCGGGGAGCTGTTTTTT. It codes for CASSPSGRNTGELFF.

V is TRBV19 and J is TRBJ2-5; D possibly uses TRBD1 or TRBD2 (5 bases each). Germline lookup yields CDR1 LNHDA and CDR2 SQIVND (reference sequence). The V and J ends lost 3 bases and 5 bases respectively, with 13 bases between them. The CDR3 loop spans 14 amino acids. The CDR3 loop is CASSITGGRETQYF. CDR3 DNA: TGTGCCAGTAGTATTACTGGGGGAAGGGAGACCCAGTACTTC.

This sequence joins TRBV6-1 and TRBJ2-1, with TRBD1 as a possible D gene (6 bases). The CDR3 is 14 amino acids. Germline V gene data show CDR1 as MNHNS and CDR2 as SASEGT. Trimming stripped 8 bases from V and 5 bases from J, with 16 bases between. CDR3 sequence: CASPDRPPNNEQFF. The CDR3 DNA reads TGTGCCAGCCCCGACAGGCCCCCCAACAATGAGCAGTTCTTC.

This clone came up once. This chain connects TRBV5-6 to TRBJ1-1; 8 positions match TRBD1. Germline-derived CDR1 and CDR2 are SGHDT and YYEEEE. The CDR3 is 16 amino acids. V gave up 4 bases and J gave up 5 bases; unmatched junction bases: 13. CDR3 bases: TGTGCCAGCAGCGCCCTAAAAGGGAACAGGGGGACTGAAGCTTTCTTT. It translates to CASSALKGNRGTEAFF.